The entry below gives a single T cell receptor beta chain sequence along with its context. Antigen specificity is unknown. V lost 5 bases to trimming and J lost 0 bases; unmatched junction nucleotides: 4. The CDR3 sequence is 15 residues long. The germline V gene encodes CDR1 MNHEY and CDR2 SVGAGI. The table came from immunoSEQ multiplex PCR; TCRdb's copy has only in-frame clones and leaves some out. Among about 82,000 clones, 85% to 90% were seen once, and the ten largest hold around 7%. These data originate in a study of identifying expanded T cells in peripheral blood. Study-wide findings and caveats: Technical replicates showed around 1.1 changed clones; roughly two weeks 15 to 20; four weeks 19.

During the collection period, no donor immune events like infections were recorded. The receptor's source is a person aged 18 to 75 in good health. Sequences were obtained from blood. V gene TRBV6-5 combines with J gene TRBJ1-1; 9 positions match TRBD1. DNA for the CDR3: TGTGCCAGCAGTCCGGGGACAGGGCTGAACACTGAAGCTTTCTTT. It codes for CASSPGTGLNTEAFF.